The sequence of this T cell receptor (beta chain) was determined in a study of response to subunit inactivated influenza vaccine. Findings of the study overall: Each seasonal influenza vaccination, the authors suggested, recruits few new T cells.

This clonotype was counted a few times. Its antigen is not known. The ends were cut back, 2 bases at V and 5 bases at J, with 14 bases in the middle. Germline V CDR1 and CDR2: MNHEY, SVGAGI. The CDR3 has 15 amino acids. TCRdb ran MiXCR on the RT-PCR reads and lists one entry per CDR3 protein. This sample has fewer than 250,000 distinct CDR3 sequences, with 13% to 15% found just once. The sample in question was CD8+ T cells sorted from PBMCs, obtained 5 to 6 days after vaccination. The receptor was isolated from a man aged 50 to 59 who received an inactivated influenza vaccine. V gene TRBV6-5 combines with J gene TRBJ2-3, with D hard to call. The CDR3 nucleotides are TGTGCCAGCAGTTACATTTGGGCTAGTCGAGATACGCAGTATTTT. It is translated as CASSYIWASRDTQYF.